This T cell receptor beta chain comes out of a study of spatial heterogeneity in lung cancer. On the study more broadly: More than 8.5 raw reads, on average, carried each unique TCR and UMI combination.

TCRdb processed the 5' RACE reads anew with MiXCR; each CDR3 protein has one entry. The sample carries around 60,000 distinct CDR3 sequences, 7.5% to 8.5% recorded once. Time point in this sample: sample taken at primary tumor resection. Sequencing was performed on whole RNA extracted from tumor and nontumor lung tissue, or from frozen PBMC, and the material was left unsorted. In germline, CDR1 is MNHEY, CDR2 SMNVEV (reference sequence). Between the trimmed V and J ends, which lost 6 bases and 4 bases, there was a span of 18 bases. The CDR3 is 15 residues long. V usage is TRBV27 and J usage is TRBJ1-1; weak D call: TRBD1 (6 bases). Source: PBMCs, taken at surgery. The receptor was derived from a female donor with early-stage non-small cell lung cancer. In nucleotides, the CDR3 is TGTGCCAGCAGCCTTCACAGGGAGGGGTCCACTGAAGCTTTCTTT. Encoded protein: CASSLHREGSTEAFF.